Listed here is a single T cell receptor (beta chain). Its specificity is not known. This sample was taken from a study of T cell responses to AZD1222 COVID-19 vaccine. Findings and limits, study-wide: The donor group comprised mostly white British people and more females; the analysis possibly underestimated clonal diversity. Compared with day 0, the breadth and depth of the Spike-specific TCR repertoire rose significantly after two doses of AZD1222.

Sequencing used immunoSEQ multiplex PCR; TCRdb keeps in-frame clones, though not all of them. The sample contains approximately 92,000 clones, approximately 91% of which appear only once. The source material was peripheral blood, sampled on day 0 of AZD1222 vaccination. The sequence derives from an adult in good health.

The CDR3 reads CASSQSAAPMSGEETQYF. The CDR3 nucleotides read TGCGCCAGCAGTCAATCGGCCGCCCCTATGAGCGGAGAAGAGACCCAGTACTTC. This chain connects TRBV23-1 to TRBJ2-5, with a weak D call TRBD2 (5 bases). TRBV23-1 is flagged as an ORF with uncertain function. With 0 bases removed from V and 3 bases from J, the gap between germline ends came to 20 bases. This CDR3 comprises 18 residues.